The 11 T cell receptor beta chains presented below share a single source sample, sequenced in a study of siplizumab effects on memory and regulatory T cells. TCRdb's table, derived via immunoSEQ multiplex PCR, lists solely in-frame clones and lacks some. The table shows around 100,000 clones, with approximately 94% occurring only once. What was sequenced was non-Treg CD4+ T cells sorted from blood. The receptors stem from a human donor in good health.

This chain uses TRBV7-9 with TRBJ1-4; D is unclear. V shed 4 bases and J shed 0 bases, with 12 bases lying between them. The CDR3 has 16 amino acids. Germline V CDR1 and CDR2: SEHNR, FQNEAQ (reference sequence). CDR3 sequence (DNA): TGTGCCAGCAGCTCCAAATCAGATGCAACTAATGAAAAACTGTTTTTT. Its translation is CASSSKSDATNEKLFF.

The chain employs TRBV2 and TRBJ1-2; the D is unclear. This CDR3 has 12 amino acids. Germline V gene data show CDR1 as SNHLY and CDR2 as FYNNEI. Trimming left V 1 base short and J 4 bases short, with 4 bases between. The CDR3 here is CASSEGLYGYTF. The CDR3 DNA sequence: TGTGCCAGCAGTGAAGGCCTCTATGGCTACACCTTC.

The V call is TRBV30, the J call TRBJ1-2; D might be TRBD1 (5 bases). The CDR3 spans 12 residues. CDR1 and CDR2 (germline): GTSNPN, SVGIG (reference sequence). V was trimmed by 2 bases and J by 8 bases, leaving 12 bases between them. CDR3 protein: CAWSQSRDGYTF. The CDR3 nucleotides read TGTGCCTGGAGTCAAAGCAGGGACGGCTACACCTTC.

This CDR3 reads CASSFTRVRGNEQFF. In DNA form, the CDR3 reads TGTGCCAGCAGCTTCACCCGCGTTCGGGGGAATGAGCAGTTCTTC. The genes are TRBV11-2 and TRBJ2-1; possibly TRBD2 for D (6 bases). This CDR3 is 15 amino acids long. The germline V gene encodes CDR1 SGHAT and CDR2 FQNNGV. Trimming pared 3 bases from V and 7 bases from J, leaving 16 bases between.

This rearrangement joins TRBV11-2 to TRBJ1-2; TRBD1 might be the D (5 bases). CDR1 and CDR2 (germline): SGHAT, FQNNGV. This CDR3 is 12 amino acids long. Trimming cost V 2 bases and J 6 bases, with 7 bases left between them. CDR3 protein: CASSLSGNGYTF. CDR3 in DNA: TGTGCCAGCAGCTTATCAGGGAATGGCTACACCTTC.

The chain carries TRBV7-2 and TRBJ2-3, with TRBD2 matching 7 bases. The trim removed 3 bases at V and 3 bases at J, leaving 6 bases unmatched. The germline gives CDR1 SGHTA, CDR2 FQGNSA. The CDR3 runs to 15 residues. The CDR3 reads CASSFWRAGTDTQYF. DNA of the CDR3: TGTGCCAGCAGCTTCTGGAGAGCGGGAACAGATACGCAGTATTTT. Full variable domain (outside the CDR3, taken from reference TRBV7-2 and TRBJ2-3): GAGVSQSPSNKVTEKGKDVELRCDPISGHTALYWYRQSLGQGLEFLIYFQGNSAPDKSGLPSDRFSAERTGGSVSTLTIQRTQQEDSAVYLCASSFWRAGTDTQYFGPGTRLTVL.

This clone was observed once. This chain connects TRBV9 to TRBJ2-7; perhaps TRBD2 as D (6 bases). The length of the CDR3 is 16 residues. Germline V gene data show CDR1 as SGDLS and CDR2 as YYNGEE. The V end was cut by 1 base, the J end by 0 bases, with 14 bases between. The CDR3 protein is CASSVKESTSSYEQYF. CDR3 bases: TGTGCCAGCAGCGTAAAAGAGTCGACTAGCTCCTACGAGCAGTACTTC.

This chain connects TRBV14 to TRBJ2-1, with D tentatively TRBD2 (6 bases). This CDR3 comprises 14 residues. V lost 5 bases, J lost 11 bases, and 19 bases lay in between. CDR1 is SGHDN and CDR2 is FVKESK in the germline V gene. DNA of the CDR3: TGTGCCAGCAGCTCACACCCCCGGGGAGGCAAGCAGTTCTTC. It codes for CASSSHPRGGKQFF.

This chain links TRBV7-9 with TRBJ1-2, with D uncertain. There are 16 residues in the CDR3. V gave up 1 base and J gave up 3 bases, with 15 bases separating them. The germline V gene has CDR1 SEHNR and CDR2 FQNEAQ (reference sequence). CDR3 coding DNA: TGTGCCAGCAGCTTAGAGGTCCCGCGAGATTACTATGGCTACACCTTC. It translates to CASSLEVPRDYYGYTF.

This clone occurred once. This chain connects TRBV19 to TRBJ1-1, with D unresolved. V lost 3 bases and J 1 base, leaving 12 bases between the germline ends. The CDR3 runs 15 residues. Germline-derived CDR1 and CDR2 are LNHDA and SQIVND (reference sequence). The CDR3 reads CASSMRVYENTEAFF. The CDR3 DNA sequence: TGTGCCAGTAGTATGCGGGTTTATGAGAACACTGAAGCTTTCTTT.

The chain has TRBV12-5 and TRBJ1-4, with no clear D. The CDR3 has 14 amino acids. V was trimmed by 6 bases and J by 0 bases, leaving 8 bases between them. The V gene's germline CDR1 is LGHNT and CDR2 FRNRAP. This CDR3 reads CASGKTPTNEKLFF. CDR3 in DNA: TGTGCTAGTGGAAAGACACCAACTAATGAAAAACTGTTTTTT.